Listed here are 24 T cell receptor beta chains from one sample, sequenced in a study of blood T cell repertoires in COVID-19. Data came from immunoSEQ multiplex PCR; TCRdb stores just in-frame clones and leaves some out. The table lists 100,000 to 150,000 clones, about 77% of them singletons. The source material was peripheral blood. All receptors come from a human donor in a cohort sampled during active COVID-19.

The chain couples TRBV4-1 to TRBJ1-5; 8 bases match TRBD1. Trimming took 2 bases from V and 6 from J; bases not matched to a gene: 6. CDR3 length: 15 amino acids. CDR1 is MGHRA and CDR2 is YSYEKL in the germline V gene. This CDR3 is CASSQPGQGGQPQHF. CDR3 coding DNA: TGCGCCAGCAGCCAACCAGGACAGGGAGGTCAGCCCCAGCATTTT.

This clone occurred a few times. V usage is TRBV28 and J usage is TRBJ1-3; TRBD1 agrees at 7 bases. V lost 6 bases and J lost 7; bases outside the gene matches: 12. Germline V gene data show CDR1 as MDHEN and CDR2 as SYDVKM. The CDR3 runs 15 residues. Here the CDR3 DNA reads TGTGCCAGCAGACCTGGACAGGCGGTTGGGAACACCATATATTTT. It encodes CASRPGQAVGNTIYF.

The CDR3, as DNA: TGTGCCAGCAGCGTAGCTGGGCTAGCCTCCTACAATGAGCAGTTCTTC. Encoded protein: CASSVAGLASYNEQFF. J is TRBJ2-1 and V is TRBV9; possible D gene TRBD2, 5 bases. Trimming removed 0 bases at V and 0 bases at J, with 10 bases between. The CDR3 has 16 amino acids. The germline CDR1 and CDR2 sequences are SGDLS and YYNGEE. Filled out from reference TRBV9 and TRBJ2-1, the complete variable domain reads DSGVTQTPKHLITATGQRVTLRCSPRSGDLSVYWYQQSLDQGLQFLIQYYNGEERAKGNILERFSAQQFPDLHSELNLSSLELGDSALYFCASSVAGLASYNEQFFGPGTRLTVL.

This rearrangement joins TRBV7-2 to TRBJ2-3; 8 nucleotides match TRBD2. CDR1 is SGHTA, CDR2 FQGNSA, per germline. The CDR3 loop spans 16 amino acids. Trimming removed 1 base from V and 2 bases from J; junction bases left unmatched: 5. CDR3 in amino acids: CASSLERGGSTDTQYF. As DNA, the CDR3 is TGTGCCAGCAGCTTAGAACGGGGGGGTTCCACAGATACGCAGTATTTT. Supplemented by reference TRBV7-2 and TRBJ2-3, the full variable domain reads GAGVSQSPSNKVTEKGKDVELRCDPISGHTALYWYRQSLGQGLEFLIYFQGNSAPDKSGLPSDRFSAERTGGSVSTLTIQRTQQEDSAVYLCASSLERGGSTDTQYFGPGTRLTVL.

This clone was seen a handful of times. The chain links TRBV7-3 to TRBJ1-5; D is unresolved. This CDR3 has 14 residues. Looked up from germline, CDR1 is SGHTA and CDR2 is FQGTGA. V lost 2 bases and J lost 2, with 7 bases in between. The CDR3 sequence is CASSLSGGNQPQHF. CDR3 nucleotide sequence: TGTGCCAGCAGCTTATCCGGGGGCAATCAGCCCCAGCATTTT.

This rearrangement joins TRBV15 to TRBJ2-1; weak D call: TRBD1 (7 bases). The CDR3 is made up of 13 amino acids. Trimming stripped 5 bases from V and 5 bases from J, with 10 bases between. The germline CDR1 and CDR2 sequences are LNHNV and YYDKDF (reference sequence). DNA of the CDR3: TGTGCCACCAGCGGGGGGACAGACAATGAGCAGTTCTTC. Residues: CATSGGTDNEQFF.

The V call is TRBV30, the J call TRBJ2-3, with TRBD1 identical over 8 bases. The CDR3 covers 14 residues. Germline V gene lookup returns CDR1 GTSNPN and CDR2 SVGIG (reference sequence). Trimming at V came to 5 bases and at J to 5 bases, leaving 9 bases not matched to a gene. The CDR3 sequence is CAWDPTGAKDTQYF. The CDR3 region has the DNA TGTGCCTGGGACCCGACAGGGGCGAAAGATACGCAGTATTTT.

This clone was counted only a few times. Other DNA variants within this sample encode the same CDR3. The chain has TRBV7-9 and TRBJ2-3; TRBD1 agrees at 7 bases. Germline V gene data show CDR1 as SEHNR and CDR2 as FQNEAQ (reference sequence). Unmatched junction bases numbered 6, after V lost 6 bases and J lost 3 bases. The CDR3 has 14 residues. In DNA form, the CDR3 reads TGTGCCAGCAGTCTACAGGGGAGTACAGATACGCAGTATTTT. It yields the protein CASSLQGSTDTQYF.

The CDR3 DNA reads TGTGCCAGCTCACCAGGGTCTAGGGGCGCGGGGTACAATGAGCAGTTCTTC. It yields the protein CASSPGSRGAGYNEQFF. The V gene is TRBV18, the J gene TRBJ2-1; D is perhaps TRBD2 (6 bases). The CDR3 consists of 17 residues. Trimming removed 2 bases from V and 4 bases from J, with 18 bases in between. From germline, CDR1 is KGHSH and CDR2 LQKENI. Variable domain in full (rest from reference TRBV18 and TRBJ2-1): NAGVMQNPRHLVRRRGQEARLRCSPMKGHSHVYWYRQLPEEGLKFMVYLQKENIIDESGMPKERFSAEFPKEGPSILRIQQVVRGDSAAYFCASSPGSRGAGYNEQFFGPGTRLTVL.

A word on this clone: The junction does not match germline at one end; this may be a read error. The rearrangement uses TRBV28 and TRBJ2-2; D gene unclear. CDR3 length: 12 residues. CDR1 is MDHEN and CDR2 is SYDVKM in the germline V gene. In DNA form, the CDR3 reads TGTGCCAGTAGTTCGCGCACCGGGGAGCTGTTTTTT. This translates into CASSSRTGELFF.

This clone was observed a few times. This chain connects TRBV18 to TRBJ1-2; 7 bases fit TRBD1. There are 14 residues in the CDR3. With 6 bases clipped from V and 5 bases from J, the junction kept 9 bases outside the gene matches. Germline lookup yields CDR1 KGHSH and CDR2 LQKENI. CDR3 in DNA: TGTGCCAGCTCGACACAGGGGCCCCCGTATGGCTACACCTTC. Its protein product is CASSTQGPPYGYTF.

J is TRBJ2-1 and V is TRBV18, with TRBD2 matching over 9 bases. J lost 1 base, V lost 4 bases, and 2 bases had no gene match. Germline V CDR1 and CDR2: KGHSH, LQKENI. The CDR3 spans 15 residues. CDR3 bases: TGTGCCAGCTCACGGGCGGGAGGGTCCTACAATGAGCAGTTCTTC. Translated, it gives CASSRAGGSYNEQFF.

V and J are TRBV28 and TRBJ2-3; 10 bases fit TRBD2. Germline V gene data show CDR1 as MDHEN and CDR2 as SYDVKM. CDR3 length equals 15 residues. The ends lost 5 bases at V and 3 bases at J; junction bases unmatched: 5. The CDR3 spells CASSIIAGGTDTQYF. The CDR3 DNA reads TGTGCCAGCAGTATCATAGCGGGGGGAACAGATACGCAGTATTTT.

V and J are TRBV5-4 and TRBJ2-4; possibly TRBD1 for D (6 bases). The CDR3 spans 16 residues. Germline-derived CDR1 and CDR2 are SGHNT and YYREEE (reference sequence). V gave up 2 bases and J gave up 0 bases, with 12 bases separating them. DNA of the CDR3: TGTGCCAGCAGCTTCACAGGGCTATTAGCCAAAAACATTCAGTACTTC. This sequence encodes CASSFTGLLAKNIQYF.

V usage is TRBV28 and J usage is TRBJ1-4, with 7 bases identical to TRBD1. Germline values: CDR1 MDHEN, CDR2 SYDVKM. V shed 3 bases, J shed 8 bases, and the junction held 12 bases outside the gene matches. This CDR3 region has 16 residues. CDR3 bases: TGTGCCAGCAGTTTCAAATTCGGTCAGGGGGGCGAAAAACTGTTTTTT. It is translated as CASSFKFGQGGEKLFF. Complete variable domain (other parts from reference TRBV28 and TRBJ1-4): DVKVTQSSRYLVKRTGEKVFLECVQDMDHENMFWYRQDPGLGLRLIYFSYDVKMKEKGDIPEGYSVSREKKERFSLILESASTNQTSMYLCASSFKFGQGGEKLFFGSGTQLSVL.

The chain employs TRBV7-6 and TRBJ2-1, with D maybe TRBD1 (7 bases). Germline V gene sequence: CDR1 SGHVS, CDR2 FNYEAQ. The CDR3 has 16 residues. Trimming left V 2 bases short and J 6 bases short, with 17 bases between. CDR3 residues: CASSLNRGAGGNEQFF. CDR3 nucleotide sequence: TGTGCCAGCAGCTTAAATAGGGGGGCAGGGGGCAATGAGCAGTTCTTC.

The V gene is TRBV5-1, the J gene TRBJ2-6; 7 bases are shared with TRBD1. The CDR3 consists of 15 residues. CDR1 is SGHRS and CDR2 is YFSETQ in the germline V gene. Trimming at V came to 6 bases and at J to 2 bases, leaving 5 bases not matched to a gene. CDR3 bases: TGCGCCAGCAAGGTTCAGGGGGCTGGGGCCAACGTCCTGACTTTC. Its protein product is CASKVQGAGANVLTF.

V usage is TRBV6-6 and J usage is TRBJ1-3; a possible D gene is TRBD1 (6 bases). The V end lost 4 bases, the J end lost 2 bases, and 9 bases lay between the germline ends. Germline loops: CDR1 MNHNY, CDR2 SVGAGI (reference sequence). This CDR3 contains 14 residues. The CDR3 DNA reads as TGTGCCAGCAGTTTACAGGGTACTGGAAACACCATATATTTT. It encodes CASSLQGTGNTIYF.

This clone was counted only a few times. The chain employs TRBV5-8 and TRBJ2-5, with D perhaps matching TRBD1 (6 bases). The CDR3 has 11 residues. Deletions cut 4 bases from V and 5 bases from J, with 6 bases between. In germline, CDR1 is SGHTS, CDR2 YDEGEE. As DNA, the CDR3 is TGTGCCAGCAGCCAGGGGGAGACCCAGTACTTC. Its translation is CASSQGETQYF.

The CDR3 DNA is TGTGCCAGCAGCCGATCAAGGTACAGGGGGCCCCAGCCCCAGCATTTT. This translates into CASSRSRYRGPQPQHF. J is TRBJ1-5 and V is TRBV28, with 9 bases aligning to TRBD1. CDR1 is MDHEN, CDR2 SYDVKM, per germline. After removal of 6 bases from V and 7 bases from J, the junction contained 13 bases not matched to a gene. This CDR3 comprises 16 residues.

This clone was seen repeatedly, ten times or more. In DNA form, the CDR3 reads TGTGCCAGCAGCTTAGCGATGTTGTCAGGGGAGGGTGAGCAGTTCTTC. This codes for CASSLAMLSGEGEQFF. The chain carries TRBV7-6 and TRBJ2-1; D perhaps matches TRBD2 (7 bases). Per germline, CDR1 SGHVS and CDR2 FNYEAQ. V was pared by 0 bases and J by 9 bases, with 18 bases between. This CDR3 has 16 amino acids. The whole variable domain, remainder taken from reference TRBV7-6 and TRBJ2-1, is GAGVSQSPRYKVTKRGQDVALRCDPISGHVSLYWYRQALGQGPEFLTYFNYEAQQDKSGLPNDRFSAERPEGSISTLTIQRTEQRDSAMYRCASSLAMLSGEGEQFFGPGTRLTVL.

The rearrangement joins TRBV3-1 (or the pseudogene TRBV3-2) to TRBJ2-2, with a possible D match to TRBD1 (6 bases). From germline, CDR1 is LGHDT and CDR2 YNNKEL (reference sequence). This CDR3 spans 18 amino acids. Trimming removed 3 bases at V and 6 bases at J, with 23 bases between. The CDR3 nucleotides are TGTGCCAGCAGCCAGGACCTACAGGGACCCTTGAGGGCCGGGGAGCTGTTTTTT. Translation: CASSQDLQGPLRAGELFF.

The table lists this clone with a count of one. The chain is built from TRBV29-1 and TRBJ2-7; 8 bases fit TRBD2. The J segment lost 3 bases and the V segment lost 4 bases, leaving 2 bases of the junction unmatched. The CDR3 covers 12 residues. CDR1 is SQVTM and CDR2 is ANQGSEA in the germline V gene. The chain's CDR3 is CSVAAGGYEQYF. Written as DNA, the CDR3 is TGCAGCGTTGCCGCGGGAGGCTACGAGCAGTACTTC.

The chain combines TRBV6-6 with TRBJ2-5, with D possibly matching TRBD2 (5 bases). CDR1 is MNHNY, CDR2 SVGAGI, per germline (reference sequence). The CDR3 covers 12 residues. Trimming removed 6 bases from V and 4 bases from J, with 9 bases in between. The CDR3: CASRRAPETQYF. CDR3 in DNA: TGTGCCAGCAGGAGGGCTCCAGAGACCCAGTACTTC.